This T cell receptor (beta chain) emerged from a study of T cells expressing NK-cell markers. Study background: The TCR beta repertoires were obtained from sorted CD3+CD56+NKG2C+, CD3+CD56+NKG2C- and CD3+CD56-NKG2C+ T cells.

The CDR3 sequence is 15 residues long. The V gene's germline CDR1 is SGHRS and CDR2 YFSETQ. Synthesis of TCR beta cDNA relied on 5'RACE template switching carrying UMIs. TCRdb reprocessed the 5' RACE reads and keeps a single row for each CDR3 protein, giving no DNA. Recorded here are about 380,000 distinct CDR3 sequences; the top ten clones represent roughly 5.5%. As for this clonotype: Its target is not known.

Study-level points and caveats: Researchers report these clonotypes also headed the CD3+CD56-NKG2C+ fraction in a few donors.

The chain employs TRBV5-1 and TRBJ2-3; TCRdb outputs TRBD1, but without DNA this stays unchecked. This receptor was identified in a man aged 18 to 69 in good health. Sequenced material: blood T cells: a sorted CD56 or NKG2C T cell subset, CD4+ or CD8+ T cells, or bulk PBMC T cells (not recorded which). CDR3 amino acids: CASSVGQGGGDTQYF.